Listed below are T cell receptor beta chains from one sample, sequenced in a study of CD8 T cells in Susac syndrome. TCRdb ran MiXCR on the immunoSEQ multiplex PCR reads and lists one entry per CDR3 protein. The sample includes about 180,000 distinct CDR3 sequences, approximately 94% of them seen just once. Sequenced input: CD4+ T cells from PBMCs. The source of these receptors is a human donor with Susac syndrome. The CDR3 runs from the conserved cysteine through the conserved F or W. The D gene is left open where the match is weak. Clone sizes are given selectively: once, few, many, or a class where the clone is expanded.

TRBD1	TRBV10-2	once	TRBJ1-4	CASSGQGSEKLFF	TGCGCCAGCAGTGGACAGGGGAGTGAAAAACTGTTTTTT
TRBD1	TRBV3-1	once	TRBJ1-1	CASSRTGGANTEAFF	TGTGCCAGCAGCCGTACAGGGGGCGCGAACACTGAAGCTTTCTTT
NA	TRBV29-1	NA	TRBJ1-2	CSVSAGNGYTF	TGCAGCGTTTCTGCGGGTAATGGCTACACCTTC
TRBD1	TRBV12-3/TRBV12-4	NA	TRBJ1-2	CASRRTGEAGYTF	TGTGCCAGCAGGCGGACAGGGGAGGCTGGCTACACCTTC
NA	TRBV6-4	NA	TRBJ1-1	CASSDRGDTEAFF	TGTGCCAGCAGTGACAGGGGGGACACTGAAGCTTTCTTT
NA	TRBV7-9	NA	TRBJ2-5	CASSFPGVGGIETQYF	TGTGCCAGCAGCTTTCCTGGAGTGGGGGGAATAGAGACCCAGTACTTC
NA	TRBV20-1	NA	TRBJ1-6	CSARDSGTPGNSPLHF	TGCAGTGCTAGAGATTCGGGGACCCCTGGTAATTCACCCCTCCACTTT
TRBD1	TRBV30	NA	TRBJ1-4	CAWSQPGGWEKLFF	TGTGCCTGGAGTCAGCCAGGGGGCTGGGAAAAACTGTTTTTT
NA	TRBV28	NA	TRBJ2-7	CASSLVTRDSYEQYF	TGTGCCAGCAGTTTGGTAACAAGGGACTCCTACGAGCAGTACTTC
NA	TRBV6-6	NA	TRBJ1-2	CASSYPGPGGYTF	TGTGCCAGCAGTTACCCTGGGCCAGGTGGCTACACCTTC
TRBD1	TRBV15	NA	TRBJ2-5	CATSALGQGTETQYF	TGTGCCACCAGCGCCCTGGGACAGGGGACGGAGACCCAGTACTTC
TRBD1	TRBV7-2	NA	TRBJ1-2	CASSLGPLTGPYGYTF	TGTGCCAGCAGCTTAGGGCCCTTGACAGGGCCCTATGGCTACACCTTC